This T cell receptor (beta chain) was sequenced in a study of shared clonotypes between healthy human individuals. As concerns this clone: No antigen is known for it.

The study, taken as a whole, reports: Large depth notwithstanding, sorted-subset sequencing proved incomplete by rarefaction.

The assay was immunoSEQ multiplex PCR, and TCRdb's table has in-frame clones only and misses some. This sample has 300,000 to 400,000 clones, with around two thirds found just once. The CDR3 loop spans 12 amino acids. The V gene lost 0 bases and the J gene lost 11 bases, with 10 bases spanning the gap. The germline V gene has CDR1 LNHDA and CDR2 SQIVND (reference sequence). The specimen was memory CD4+ T cells sorted from blood. Specified subset: CD45RA-negative fraction. The chain recombines TRBV19 with TRBJ1-1; D is undetermined. The sequence was obtained from a man younger than 45 in good health. The CDR3 loop is CASSIDGRVAFF. The DNA of the CDR3 is TGTGCCAGTAGTATAGACGGGCGGGTCGCTTTCTTT.